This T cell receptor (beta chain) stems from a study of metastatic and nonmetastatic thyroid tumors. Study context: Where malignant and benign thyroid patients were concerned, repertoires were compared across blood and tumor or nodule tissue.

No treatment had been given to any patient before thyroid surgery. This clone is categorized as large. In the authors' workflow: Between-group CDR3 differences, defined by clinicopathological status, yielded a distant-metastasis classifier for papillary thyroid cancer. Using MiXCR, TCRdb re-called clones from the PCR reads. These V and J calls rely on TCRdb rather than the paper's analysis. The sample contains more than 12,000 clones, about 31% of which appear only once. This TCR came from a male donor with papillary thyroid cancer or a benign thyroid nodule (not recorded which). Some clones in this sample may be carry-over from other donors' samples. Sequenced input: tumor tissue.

Here the CDR3 reads CASSPRTPQHGYTF. The DNA for the CDR3 is TGTGCCAGCAGTCCTAGGACACCCCAGCATGGCTACACCTTC. The chain uses TRBV6-1 and TRBJ1-2; the D gene is possibly TRBD1 (5 bases). The CDR3 contains 14 residues. Germline V gene data show CDR1 as MNHNS and CDR2 as SASEGT. V was shortened by 5 bases and J by 6 bases, with 16 bases between the two germline ends.